The 16 T cell receptor beta chains below all came from one sample that was sequenced in a study of blood T cell repertoires in COVID-19 (TCRdb year 2020). The library was generated by the immunoSEQ multiplex PCR assay. TCRdb re-hosts the immuneACCESS table, in-frame sequences only. Its copies lack some clones; in the studies checked, an unresolved V gene accounts for under half of them, and the cause for the rest is not known. A total of about 240,000 clones appear in this sample, roughly 86% of them only once. The ten largest clones capture 2.6% of the sample. Sequencing used PBMCs or T cells enriched from blood (not recorded which). These receptors were collected from a woman younger than 45 with acute COVID-19.

CDR3 residues: CSASEGSTEAFF. The DNA of the CDR3 is TGCAGTGCTAGTGAGGGGAGCACTGAAGCTTTCTTT. This chain joins TRBV20-1 and TRBJ1-1; D might be TRBD1 (5 bases). Germline CDR1 and CDR2: DFQATT and SNEGSKA (reference sequence). The CDR3 is made up of 12 amino acids. V lost 3 bases and J 4 bases, leaving 9 bases between the germline ends.

The chain uses TRBV5-1 and TRBJ2-5, with a tentative D call TRBD1 (6 bases). V was shortened by 4 bases and J by 2 bases, with 18 bases between the two germline ends. The CDR3 contains 16 residues. Germline lookup yields CDR1 SGHRS and CDR2 YFSETQ. The CDR3 DNA sequence: TGCGCCAGCAGCCCGGGGACACAAGGACCACAAGAGACCCAGTACTTC. Encoded protein: CASSPGTQGPQETQYF.

The chain recombines TRBV10-2 with TRBJ1-2, with D tentatively TRBD1 (5 bases). Trimming stripped 1 base from V and 5 bases from J, with 14 bases between. Germline V gives CDR1 WSHSY, CDR2 SAAADI. The CDR3 extends over 15 amino acids. The CDR3 is CASSEFRGVLYGYTF. The DNA of the CDR3 is TGCGCCAGCAGTGAGTTCCGGGGGGTCCTTTATGGCTACACCTTC.

The V gene is TRBV27, the J gene TRBJ2-3; 10 bases align to TRBD2. V lost 3 bases and J lost 4; bases outside the gene matches: 7. CDR1 and CDR2 (germline): MNHEY, SMNVEV (reference sequence). This CDR3 contains 16 residues. The CDR3 sequence: CASSFLTSGFPDTQYF. CDR3 coding DNA: TGTGCCAGCAGTTTTTTGACTAGCGGGTTCCCAGATACGCAGTATTTT.

Concerning this clone itself: Different DNA sequences within this sample yield the same CDR3. The genes are TRBV27 and TRBJ2-7; 9 nucleotides align to TRBD2. CDR3 length: 14 residues. Germline lookup yields CDR1 MNHEY and CDR2 SMNVEV (reference sequence). J was trimmed by 1 base and V by 5 bases; bases with no gene match: 3. CDR3 sequence reads: CASSPTSGSYEQYF. CDR3 in DNA: TGTGCCAGCAGTCCGACTAGCGGTTCCTACGAGCAGTACTTC.

V gene TRBV5-1 combines with J gene TRBJ2-1; 10 bases align to TRBD1. Per germline, CDR1 SGHRS and CDR2 YFSETQ. V gave up 4 bases and J gave up 7 bases; unmatched junction bases: 8. The CDR3 contains 15 residues. In DNA, the CDR3 is TGCGCCAGCAGCGGAGGGACAGGGGATGTGAATGAGCAGTTCTTC. Protein sequence: CASSGGTGDVNEQFF.

This chain connects TRBV7-9 to TRBJ1-1; possibly TRBD1 for D (6 bases). The CDR3 length is 13 residues. V lost 1 base and J lost 9, with 12 bases in between. Germline loops: CDR1 SEHNR, CDR2 FQNEAQ (reference sequence). CDR3 protein: CASSLDAGTQAFF. The CDR3 region has the DNA TGTGCCAGCAGCTTAGATGCCGGGACACAAGCTTTCTTT.

The chain carries TRBV25-1 and TRBJ1-2; TRBD1 is a possible D gene (5 bases). This CDR3 region has 16 residues. V was trimmed by 2 bases and J by 6 bases, leaving 19 bases between them. Germline values: CDR1 MGHDK, CDR2 SYGVNS. The CDR3 loop is CASSERGAGGFDGYTF. DNA of the CDR3: TGTGCCAGCAGTGAAAGGGGAGCGGGGGGTTTCGATGGCTACACCTTC.

The chain combines TRBV6-6 with TRBJ1-4; D not certain. V lost 7 bases and J 0 bases, leaving 12 bases between the germline ends. Germline V gene sequence: CDR1 MNHNY, CDR2 SVGAGI (reference sequence). This CDR3 spans 15 amino acids. CDR3 protein: CASTSVRPTNEKLFF. The CDR3 DNA reads as TGTGCCAGCACCTCAGTGAGGCCAACTAATGAAAAACTGTTTTTT.

This clone has a single count. The CDR3 loop reads CASITAGTETSYEQYF. In DNA, the CDR3 is TGTGCCAGCATCACCGCCGGGACAGAGACCTCCTACGAGCAGTACTTC. The chain is built from TRBV28 and TRBJ2-7, with 7 bases lining up with TRBD1. This CDR3 is 16 amino acids long. The junction had 12 bases not matched to a gene; V was cut back by 7 bases and J by 0 bases. Germline V gene sequence: CDR1 MDHEN, CDR2 SYDVKM.

On this clone itself: This sample includes further DNA sequences coding for the same CDR3. V and J are TRBV3-1 (or the pseudogene TRBV3-2) and TRBJ2-1; the D is unclear. V lost 0 bases to trimming and J lost 0 bases, with 3 bases between them. The CDR3 is 14 residues long. Germline assignment: CDR1 LGHDT and CDR2 YNNKEL (reference sequence). The CDR3 protein is CASSQDSSYNEQFF. In nucleotides, the CDR3 is TGTGCCAGCAGCCAAGACAGCTCCTACAATGAGCAGTTCTTC.

The chain couples TRBV6-5 to TRBJ1-6; possibly TRBD1 for D (5 bases). Germline V lookup: CDR1 MNHEY, CDR2 SVGAGI. V was shortened by 2 bases and J by 7 bases, with 12 bases between the two germline ends. The CDR3 spans 15 residues. The CDR3 nucleotides read TGTGCCAGCAGTTACGACGGACAACAGAATTCACCCCTCCACTTT. Translated, it gives CASSYDGQQNSPLHF.

This clone has more than one count but fewer than ten. The rearrangement uses TRBV5-1 and TRBJ2-7, with TRBD1 matching over 9 bases. This CDR3 has 14 residues. Germline V gives CDR1 SGHRS, CDR2 YFSETQ. The junction had 5 bases not matched to a gene; V was cut back by 4 bases and J by 3 bases. The CDR3 protein is CASSPGQGNYEQYF. CDR3 in DNA: TGCGCCAGCAGCCCCGGACAGGGGAACTACGAGCAGTACTTC.

The chain couples TRBV5-6 to TRBJ1-1, with TRBD1 identical over 10 bases. The V and J ends lost 4 bases and 4 bases, in that order; junction bases with no gene match: 10. CDR3 length: 16 residues. The germline V gene encodes CDR1 SGHDT and CDR2 YYEEEE. This CDR3 is CASSPDRTGGITEAFF. CDR3 coding DNA: TGTGCCAGCAGCCCCGACCGGACAGGGGGAATCACTGAAGCTTTCTTT.

J is TRBJ1-4 and V is TRBV7-9, with 7 bases identical to TRBD1. This CDR3 spans 15 amino acids. The ends lost 3 bases at V and 3 bases at J; junction bases unmatched: 4. Germline assignment: CDR1 SEHNR and CDR2 FQNEAQ (reference sequence). CDR3 residues: CASSLSGTANEKLFF. CDR3 bases: TGTGCCAGCAGCTTGTCCGGGACAGCTAATGAAAAACTGTTTTTT.

V usage is TRBV16 and J usage is TRBJ1-2; D ambiguous. There are 13 residues in the CDR3. With 4 bases removed from V and 6 bases from J, the gap between germline ends came to 12 bases. Germline-derived CDR1 and CDR2 are KGHSY and FQNENV. The CDR3 nucleotides are TGTGCCAGCAGCCTGACTGCCGCTGATGGCTACACCTTC. It encodes CASSLTAADGYTF. Supplemented by reference TRBV16 and TRBJ1-2, the full variable domain reads GEEVAQTPKHLVRGEGQKAKLYCAPIKGHSYVFWYQQVLKNEFKFLISFQNENVFDETGMPKERFSAKCLPNSPCSLEIQATKLEDSAVYFCASSLTAADGYTFGSGTRLTVV.